Presented here are 32 T cell receptor beta chains from one specimen sequenced in a study of CD8 T cells in Susac syndrome. Reverse transcription of about 0.5 to 1 ug RNA was carried out with random hexamers. In TCRdb, the immunoSEQ multiplex PCR reads were re-called with MiXCR into one record per CDR3 protein. The table has about 170,000 distinct CDR3 sequences, 93% seen once. Input material: CD4+ T cells from PBMCs. The origin of the receptors is a human donor with multiple sclerosis.

The chain combines TRBV9 with TRBJ2-1; 9 positions agree with TRBD2. V trimming: 0 bases; J trimming: 9 bases; junction bases outside the gene matches: 4. Germline V gene sequence: CDR1 SGDLS, CDR2 YYNGEE. This CDR3 has 14 residues. CDR3 in DNA: TGTGCCAGCAGCGTAGCGGGCGGGAGGGGTGAGCAGTTCTTC. It is translated as CASSVAGGRGEQFF.

The sample holds a few counts of this clonotype. This chain connects TRBV18 to TRBJ2-3; 8 bases agree with TRBD2. The junction had 4 bases not matched to a gene; V was cut back by 3 bases and J by 2 bases. Germline V lookup: CDR1 KGHSH, CDR2 LQKENI. The CDR3 runs 15 residues. In nucleotides, the CDR3 is TGTGCCAGCTCACCGCCTAGCGGGCACACAGATACGCAGTATTTT. As protein: CASSPPSGHTDTQYF.

The gene calls are TRBV27 and TRBJ2-3; TRBD1 matches 11 bases. The ends lost 6 bases at V and 5 bases at J; junction bases unmatched: 4. Germline values: CDR1 MNHEY, CDR2 SMNVEV (reference sequence). The CDR3 covers 14 residues. The CDR3 DNA follows: TGTGCCAGCAGGGGGACAGGGGGGGTAGATACGCAGTATTTT. It encodes CASRGTGGVDTQYF.

The rearrangement uses TRBV19 and TRBJ2-4, with no clear D. This CDR3 comprises 16 residues. Germline V gives CDR1 LNHDA, CDR2 SQIVND (reference sequence). Trimming pared 5 bases from V and 6 bases from J, leaving 20 bases between. CDR3 in amino acids: CASSPTPASLVNIQYF. Written as DNA, the CDR3 is TGTGCCAGTAGTCCAACTCCGGCTAGTTTGGTAAACATTCAGTACTTC.

This chain joins TRBV4-1 and TRBJ2-1; D gene unclear. Germline V gene data show CDR1 as MGHRA and CDR2 as YSYEKL. This CDR3 contains 16 residues. Trimming shortened V by 1 base and J by 9 bases, and 19 bases separated the two germline ends. CDR3 sequence: CASSQARRRRLSEQFF. DNA for the CDR3: TGCGCCAGCAGCCAAGCACGTCGTCGGCGGCTGAGTGAGCAGTTCTTC.

The chain employs TRBV27 and TRBJ2-2, with 8 bases aligning to TRBD2. Germline assignment: CDR1 MNHEY and CDR2 SMNVEV (reference sequence). The CDR3 loop spans 19 amino acids. V shed 0 bases, J shed 6 bases, and the junction held 15 bases outside the gene matches. CDR3 bases: TGTGCCAGCAGTTTATCTGAGGTCCAGGGCGGGAGGAGGGCCGGGGAGCTGTTTTTT. As protein: CASSLSEVQGGRRAGELFF.

This rearrangement joins TRBV5-1 to TRBJ2-6; 11 bases fit TRBD1. There are 17 residues in the CDR3. The ends lost 4 bases at V and 2 bases at J; junction bases unmatched: 5. Germline V gene sequence: CDR1 SGHRS, CDR2 YFSETQ. The CDR3 region has the DNA TGCGCCAGCAGCCGGAGGACAGGGGGCGCTGGGGCCAACGTCCTGACTTTC. Residues: CASSRRTGGAGANVLTF.

The chain joins TRBV1 to TRBJ2-1; the DNA was not used to check the table's D call, TRBD2. TRBV1 is listed as a pseudogene. The length of the CDR3 is 15 residues. CDR3 DNA sequence: TGCACCAGCAGCCAAACCGGGACTAGCCCTCTAATACAGTTCTTC. Translated: CTSSQTGTSPLIQFF.

The chain links TRBV27 to TRBJ2-7, with 7 positions matching TRBD1. Germline loops: CDR1 MNHEY, CDR2 SMNVEV (reference sequence). Losses at the gene ends were 6 bases for V and 0 bases for J; bases not matched to a gene: 8. The length of the CDR3 is 15 residues. The CDR3 here is CASSNTGTVSYEQYF. CDR3 in DNA: TGTGCCAGCAGCAATACCGGGACAGTCTCCTACGAGCAGTACTTC.

The chain recombines TRBV29-1 with TRBJ2-3; the match to TRBD1 covers 10 bases. Germline-derived CDR1 and CDR2 are SQVTM and ANQGSEA. CDR3 length equals 14 residues. Trimming cost V 7 bases and J 2 bases; bases outside gene matches: 6. The CDR3 DNA sequence: TGCAGCGCAGGACAGGGGGAGCCCACAGATACGCAGTATTTT. This gives the protein CSAGQGEPTDTQYF.

The genes are TRBV16 and TRBJ1-1, with TRBD1 matching over 9 bases. The trim removed 7 bases at V and 2 bases at J, leaving 5 bases unmatched. This CDR3 is built from 14 residues. Germline V lookup: CDR1 KGHSY, CDR2 FQNENV. This chain's CDR3 is CASNVQGANTEAFF. The CDR3 nucleotides read TGTGCCAGCAACGTACAGGGGGCTAACACTGAAGCTTTCTTT.

The chain joins TRBV12-3 or TRBV12-4 to TRBJ1-5; maybe TRBD1 (6 bases). V lost 6 bases, J lost 7 bases, and 13 bases lay in between. This CDR3 region has 13 residues. CDR3 sequence (DNA): TGTGCCAGCAGACTTACAGGGTCGCAGCCCCAGCATTTT. It specifies CASRLTGSQPQHF.

V is TRBV6-1 and J is TRBJ1-6; tentatively, D is TRBD1 (5 bases). The CDR3 covers 13 residues. Germline assignment: CDR1 MNHNS and CDR2 SASEGT. Trimming pared 7 bases from V and 6 bases from J, leaving 10 bases between. The CDR3 DNA is TGTGCCAGCACGACAGACCCTAATTCACCCCTCCACTTT. It encodes CASTTDPNSPLHF.

The rearrangement joins TRBV25-1 to TRBJ2-5, with D possibly TRBD1 on 5 matching bases. With 1 base removed from V and 5 bases from J, the gap between germline ends came to 11 bases. Germline CDR1 reads MGHDK; CDR2 reads SYGVNS. There are 14 residues in the CDR3. The CDR3 sequence: CASSESVKGETQYF. The CDR3 bases are TGTGCCAGCAGTGAATCTGTCAAGGGGGAGACCCAGTACTTC.

The chain combines TRBV12-3 or TRBV12-4 with TRBJ1-3, with D hard to call. V lost 8 bases, J lost 4 bases, and 18 bases lay in between. This CDR3 spans 15 amino acids. The CDR3 reads CASYVPWPVGNTIYF. CDR3 DNA: TGTGCCAGCTACGTTCCGTGGCCGGTGGGAAACACCATATATTTT.

V and J are TRBV7-8 and TRBJ2-5, with 8 bases fitting TRBD2. The V gene's germline CDR1 is SGHVS and CDR2 FQNEAQ. CDR3 length: 15 amino acids. J was trimmed by 2 bases and V by 3 bases; bases with no gene match: 5. The CDR3 DNA is TGTGCCAGCAGCTTTTCCGGGACTAGGCAAGAGACCCAGTACTTC. It yields the protein CASSFSGTRQETQYF.

This chain links TRBV12-3 or TRBV12-4 with TRBJ2-4; 10 bases are shared with TRBD1. This CDR3 region has 16 residues. V shed 6 bases, J shed 0 bases, and the junction held 5 bases outside the gene matches. CDR3 nucleotides: TGTGCCAGCAGACTGACAGGGGGCAAAGCCAAAAACATTCAGTACTTC. Translating it yields CASRLTGGKAKNIQYF.

CDR3 DNA: TGTGCCAGCAGCCAATCGGGCGGGGTTCAAGAGACCCAGTACTTC. Amino acid sequence: CASSQSGGVQETQYF. The chain joins TRBV3-1 to TRBJ2-5; perhaps TRBD2 as D (6 bases). Germline V lookup: CDR1 LGHDT, CDR2 YNNKEL (reference sequence). This CDR3 is 15 amino acids long. V shed 2 bases and J shed 2 bases, with 12 bases lying between them.

J is TRBJ2-2 and V is TRBV6-2 or TRBV6-3; D unresolved. The CDR3 consists of 13 residues. Germline lookup yields CDR1 MNHEY and CDR2 SVGEGT. V was pared by 6 bases and J by 8 bases, with 13 bases between. Here the CDR3 reads CASRSLPGGELFF. CDR3 DNA sequence: TGTGCCAGCAGATCCCTCCCAGGAGGGGAGCTGTTTTTT.

The chain links TRBV7-2 to TRBJ2-5; D ambiguous. The V gene's germline CDR1 is SGHTA and CDR2 FQGNSA. V gave up 4 bases and J gave up 6 bases, with 15 bases separating them. The CDR3 is made up of 14 amino acids. The CDR3 coding sequence is TGTGCCAGCAGCTCCAGTTCAGGCCCGAAGACCCAGTACTTC. Translation gives CASSSSSGPKTQYF.

This clonotype was counted a single time. The chain employs TRBV11-3 and TRBJ2-1; D is tentatively TRBD1 or TRBD2 (5 bases each). CDR1 is SGHNT, CDR2 YENEEA, per germline. CDR3 length: 15 amino acids. Between the trimmed V and J ends, which lost 5 bases and 6 bases, there was a span of 17 bases. The CDR3 reads CASSLGARVGNEQFF. The CDR3 DNA reads as TGTGCCAGCAGCCTCGGGGCCAGGGTGGGCAATGAGCAGTTCTTC.

The V and J genes are TRBV7-2 and TRBJ2-1; D possibly corresponds to TRBD1 (6 bases). V lost 8 bases to trimming and J lost 4 bases, with 18 bases between them. Germline CDR1 SGHTA, CDR2 FQGNSA. The CDR3 consists of 15 residues. The CDR3, as DNA: TGTGCCAGCCAGGGGCGGGTCGGCCCATACAATGAGCAGTTCTTC. Its protein product is CASQGRVGPYNEQFF. Supplemented by reference TRBV7-2 and TRBJ2-1, the full variable domain reads GAGVSQSPSNKVTEKGKDVELRCDPISGHTALYWYRQSLGQGLEFLIYFQGNSAPDKSGLPSDRFSAERTGGSVSTLTIQRTQQEDSAVYLCASQGRVGPYNEQFFGPGTRLTVL.

This chain connects TRBV24-1 to TRBJ1-1; a possible D gene is TRBD1 (5 bases). The CDR3 has 11 amino acids. The germline V gene encodes CDR1 KGHDR and CDR2 SFDVKD. Trimming took off 9 bases at V and 11 bases at J, with 15 bases between the two ends. In DNA, the CDR3 is TGTGCCACCTTACGGGGCCCCGAGGCTTTCTTT. Amino acids: CATLRGPEAFF.

This chain joins TRBV7-2 and TRBJ2-7; 7 nucleotides agree with TRBD2. The V segment lost 5 bases and the J segment 6 bases; nucleotides outside the gene matches: 16. Germline values: CDR1 SGHTA, CDR2 FQGNSA. The CDR3 consists of 16 residues. The CDR3 loop is CASSLGTKGRRGEQYF. In DNA form, the CDR3 reads TGTGCCAGCAGCCTCGGGACTAAGGGGAGGAGGGGCGAGCAGTACTTC.

The chain recombines TRBV5-4 with TRBJ1-2; 9 nucleotides align to TRBD1. CDR3 length equals 13 residues. The V segment lost 0 bases and the J segment 10 bases; nucleotides outside the gene matches: 4. Germline CDR1 and CDR2: SGHNT and YYREEE (reference sequence). Written as DNA, the CDR3 is TGTGCCAGCAGCTTGGAGACAGGGGGTTCCTACACCTTC. Protein sequence: CASSLETGGSYTF.

This sequence joins TRBV6-1 and TRBJ1-1, with unresolved D. V gave up 4 bases and J gave up 11 bases, with 17 bases separating them. Germline values: CDR1 MNHNS, CDR2 SASEGT. The CDR3 length is 13 residues. The CDR3, as DNA: TGTGCCAGCAGTGTTGACTCATCCGGAGGGGCTTTCTTT. It codes for CASSVDSSGGAFF.

V is TRBV4-1 and J is TRBJ2-1, with 11 bases that match TRBD2. Germline V lookup: CDR1 MGHRA, CDR2 YSYEKL. J was trimmed by 4 bases and V by 3 bases; bases with no gene match: 8. The CDR3 covers 17 residues. The CDR3 nucleotides read TGCGCCAGCAGCCAGCCGACCGGGACTAGCGGTTACAATGAGCAGTTCTTC. Translated, it gives CASSQPTGTSGYNEQFF.

CDR3 DNA sequence: TGCAGTGCTAGAGATCGAATAGGTCACTACGAGCAGTACTTC. Amino acid sequence: CSARDRIGHYEQYF. V and J are TRBV20-1 and TRBJ2-7; D is unresolved. This CDR3 has 14 amino acids. Deletions cut 0 bases from V and 3 bases from J, with 12 bases between. Germline assignment: CDR1 DFQATT and CDR2 SNEGSKA (reference sequence).

The CDR3 bases are TGTGCCAGCAGGACACAGGGGGCGTACACTGAAGCTTTCTTT. It specifies CASRTQGAYTEAFF. The V and J genes are TRBV2 and TRBJ1-1; 9 nucleotides align to TRBD1. The CDR3 totals 14 residues. Per the germline V gene, CDR1 is SNHLY and CDR2 is FYNNEI. V shed 6 bases, J shed 3 bases, and the junction held 5 bases outside the gene matches.

The chain combines TRBV20-1 with TRBJ1-5; perhaps TRBD1 as D (5 bases). Trimming removed 1 base from V and 0 bases from J, with 10 bases in between. Germline CDR1 reads DFQATT; CDR2 reads SNEGSKA (reference sequence). The length of the CDR3 is 15 residues. CDR3 sequence reads: CSARVGGNSNQPQHF. CDR3 in DNA: TGCAGTGCTAGAGTTGGGGGGAATAGCAATCAGCCCCAGCATTTT.

In this sample, this clonotype turned up a few times. This sequence joins TRBV5-1 and TRBJ2-2; 7 nucleotides match TRBD1. After removal of 0 bases from V and 9 bases from J, the junction contained 2 bases not matched to a gene. The CDR3 totals 13 residues. CDR1 and CDR2 from the germline V gene are SGHRS and YFSETQ. The CDR3 sequence is CASSLGQGRELFF. The CDR3 region has the DNA TGCGCCAGCAGCTTGGGACAGGGCCGGGAGCTGTTTTTT.

The chain recombines TRBV2 with TRBJ2-4; D is unclear. V was cut by 4 bases and J by 0 bases, with 13 bases left in between. Looked up from germline, CDR1 is SNHLY and CDR2 is FYNNEI. The CDR3 covers 16 residues. The CDR3 loop is CASSGTVLLAKNIQYF. The CDR3 nucleotides read TGTGCCAGCAGTGGTACGGTACTACTAGCCAAAAACATTCAGTACTTC.